The clone carrying this T cell receptor (beta chain) turned up a few times. One entry per CDR3 protein results from TCRdb running MiXCR on the 5' RACE reads. The table includes some 34,000 distinct CDR3 sequences, roughly 9.9% detected once. The source of the sample is a study of early T cells in non-severe SARS-CoV-2 infection. J lost 5 bases, V lost 5 bases, and 5 bases had no gene match. The length of the CDR3 is 15 residues. Looked up from germline, CDR1 is SGHAT and CDR2 is FQNNGV. The chain uses TRBV11-2 and TRBJ2-2, with 10 bases lining up with TRBD2. The sample was whole blood. The sequence came from an adult who was a healthcare worker with PCR-confirmed SARS-CoV-2 infection or an uninfected control (not recorded which). As DNA, the CDR3 is TGTGCCAGCAGCCCGAGCGGGGGGGCAACCGGGGAGCTGTTTTTT. Protein product: CASSPSGGATGELFF.